These 21 T cell receptor beta chains originate from one sample sequenced in a study of post-analysis software for immune sequencing data. Unique-molecular-identifier-tagged TCR beta cDNA libraries were used. Each CDR3 protein is one row after TCRdb ran MiXCR on the PCR reads. Of 350,000 to 450,000 distinct CDR3 sequences in the sample, roughly 36% are singletons; the top ten hold roughly an eighth. Their antigens remain unidentified. Study observations and caveats: There were roughly 5 TRBV segments more frequent in patients than controls, and TRBV5-6, TRBV5-1 and TRBV20-1 were among them.

What was sequenced was blood. The receptors stem from a girl aged 5-17 years with multiple sclerosis.

This clonotype was seen a handful of times. The rearrangement uses TRBV27 and TRBJ1-5; D may be TRBD1 (5 bases). Trimming removed 2 bases at V and 7 bases at J, with 18 bases between. The CDR3 totals 16 residues. The germline V gene has CDR1 MNHEY and CDR2 SMNVEV (reference sequence). For the CDR3, the DNA is TGTGCCAGCAGTTTAGGAAGCCCCAGGGTAGGACAGCCCCAGCATTTT. Translating it yields CASSLGSPRVGQPQHF.

CDR3 amino acids: CASSYRGPANEKLFF. CDR3 bases: TGTGCCAGCAGTTACCGGGGGCCGGCTAATGAAAAACTGTTTTTT. The chain has TRBV6-5 and TRBJ1-4; D is perhaps TRBD1 (6 bases). There are 15 residues in the CDR3. Germline V gives CDR1 MNHEY, CDR2 SVGAGI. Trimming shortened V by 2 bases and J by 3 bases, and 10 bases separated the two germline ends.

This clonotype was detected only a few times. This sequence joins TRBV5-1 and TRBJ2-2; 7 bases agree with TRBD1. V was pared by 2 bases and J by 2 bases, with 6 bases of the junction left unmatched. Germline CDR1 SGHRS, CDR2 YFSETQ. This CDR3 region has 16 residues. Here the CDR3 reads CASSLGRDRNTGELFF. CDR3 nucleotides: TGCGCCAGCAGCTTAGGACGGGACAGAAACACCGGGGAGCTGTTTTTT.

The rearrangement links TRBV2 to TRBJ2-7, with D tentatively TRBD1 (6 bases). The germline V and J ends were trimmed by 4 bases and 2 bases, with 18 bases remaining between them. Germline V gives CDR1 SNHLY, CDR2 FYNNEI. The CDR3 totals 16 residues. The CDR3 region has the DNA TGTGCCAGCAGTGTATCTCGACAGGCGCTTACCTACGAGCAGTACTTC. It encodes CASSVSRQALTYEQYF.

The chain carries TRBV11-2 and TRBJ2-3, with D possibly TRBD2 on 5 matching bases. The CDR3 contains 16 residues. Germline CDR1 SGHAT, CDR2 FQNNGV. Trimming cost V 0 bases and J 1 base, with 11 bases left between them. Written as DNA, the CDR3 is TGTGCCAGCAGCTTAGAGGTAGAGGAGGGCACAGATACGCAGTATTTT. Residues: CASSLEVEEGTDTQYF.

The CDR3 sequence is CASSLSHTQYF. The CDR3 bases are TGTGCCAGCAGTTTATCCCATACGCAGTATTTT. The rearrangement joins TRBV12-3 or TRBV12-4 to TRBJ2-3; unclear D gene. This CDR3 spans 11 amino acids. The germline V and J ends were trimmed by 2 bases and 7 bases, with 4 bases remaining between them.

J is TRBJ2-1 and V is TRBV13; D is perhaps TRBD2 (6 bases). Trimming left V 2 bases short and J 9 bases short, with 14 bases between. This CDR3 has 14 amino acids. The germline gives CDR1 PRHDT, CDR2 FYEKMQ (reference sequence). Written as DNA, the CDR3 is TGTGCCAGCAGCTTAAGTGCTAGCGCGGGTGAGCAGTTCTTC. As protein: CASSLSASAGEQFF.

This chain uses TRBV5-6 with TRBJ1-2, with a weak D call TRBD1 (5 bases). The CDR3 is made up of 15 amino acids. The germline V gene has CDR1 SGHDT and CDR2 YYEEEE. Between the trimmed V and J ends, which lost 4 bases and 7 bases, there was a span of 20 bases. The CDR3 DNA reads TGTGCCAGCAGCGATTGGATAGGGTTCGGGGGTGGCTACACCTTC. This gives the protein CASSDWIGFGGGYTF. The whole variable domain, remainder taken from reference TRBV5-6 and TRBJ1-2, is DAGVTQSPTHLIKTRGQQVTLRCSPKSGHDTVSWYQQALGQGPQFIFQYYEEEERQRGNFPDRFSGHQFPNYSSELNVNALLLGDSALYLCASSDWIGFGGGYTFGSGTRLTVV.

This clonotype was counted only a few times. The chain links TRBV7-9 to TRBJ2-5, with 7 bases that match TRBD2. The CDR3 totals 14 residues. Per the germline V gene, CDR1 is SEHNR and CDR2 is FQNEAQ (reference sequence). After removal of 6 bases from V and 1 base from J, the junction contained 5 bases not matched to a gene. The DNA for the CDR3 is TGTGCCAGCAGTGCGACTAGCCTCCAAGAGACCCAGTACTTC. Translated: CASSATSLQETQYF. The entire variable domain, with the rest obtained from reference TRBV7-9 and TRBJ2-5, is as follows: DTGVSQNPRHKITKRGQNVTFRCDPISEHNRLYWYRQTLGQGPEFLTYFQNEAQLEKSRLLSDRFSAERPKGSFSTLEIQRTEQGDSAMYLCASSATSLQETQYFGPGTRLLVL.

The V gene is TRBV28, the J gene TRBJ2-1; 7 nucleotides line up with TRBD1. The CDR3 contains 16 residues. V lost 5 bases, J lost 0 bases, and 7 bases stayed unmatched. CDR1 is MDHEN, CDR2 SYDVKM, per germline. CDR3 loop: CASSEDRYYSYNEQFF. CDR3 nucleotides: TGTGCCAGCAGTGAGGACAGGTACTACTCCTACAATGAGCAGTTCTTC. The full variable domain, rest sourced from reference TRBV28 and TRBJ2-1, is DVKVTQSSRYLVKRTGEKVFLECVQDMDHENMFWYRQDPGLGLRLIYFSYDVKMKEKGDIPEGYSVSREKKERFSLILESASTNQTSMYLCASSEDRYYSYNEQFFGPGTRLTVL.

This clonotype was counted a few times. This sequence joins TRBV11-2 and TRBJ2-7; D is ambiguous. Germline V gives CDR1 SGHAT, CDR2 FQNNGV. Trimming removed 0 bases at V and 0 bases at J, with 6 bases between. The CDR3 is 14 amino acids. In nucleotides, the CDR3 is TGTGCCAGCAGCTTAGAATGGGGCTCCTACGAGCAGTACTTC. The encoded protein is CASSLEWGSYEQYF.

There are a few counts of this clonotype. V and J are TRBV5-6 and TRBJ2-1, with 7 bases aligning to TRBD1. This CDR3 has 15 residues. Germline-derived CDR1 and CDR2 are SGHDT and YYEEEE. The trim removed 5 bases at V and 0 bases at J, leaving 5 bases unmatched. CDR3 DNA sequence: TGTGCCAGCAGTTCCGACAGGGACTCCTACAATGAGCAGTTCTTC. Its protein is CASSSDRDSYNEQFF.

This clonotype was picked up a small number of times. In DNA form, the CDR3 reads TGTGCCAGCAGCCAAGGTATAGGCTACGAGCAGTACTTC. Amino acids: CASSQGIGYEQYF. The rearrangement joins TRBV4-2 to TRBJ2-7; unclear D gene. The CDR3 spans 13 residues. V was clipped by 1 base and J by 3 bases, with 7 bases between them. Germline V gives CDR1 LGHNA, CDR2 YNFKEQ.

The chain employs TRBV6-5 and TRBJ2-7; 9 nucleotides match TRBD1. CDR3 length: 15 amino acids. V lost 0 bases to trimming and J lost 4 bases; unmatched junction nucleotides: 4. Per germline, CDR1 MNHEY and CDR2 SVGAGI. CDR3 sequence reads: CASSYSGQGPYEQYF. The CDR3 DNA sequence: TGTGCCAGCAGTTACTCCGGACAGGGGCCATACGAGCAGTACTTC.

The chain couples TRBV20-1 to TRBJ2-7; 12 bases are a match to TRBD1. Looked up from germline, CDR1 is DFQATT and CDR2 is SNEGSKA (reference sequence). The CDR3 consists of 18 residues. V lost 0 bases and J lost 4; bases outside the gene matches: 13. The chain's CDR3 is CSARDKRGQGAREYEQYF. Here the CDR3 DNA reads TGCAGTGCTAGAGATAAAAGGGGACAGGGGGCGAGGGAGTACGAGCAGTACTTC.

This clonotype was recorded a few times. V usage is TRBV29-1 and J usage is TRBJ2-7; D gene ambiguous. There are 10 residues in the CDR3. Germline V CDR1 and CDR2: SQVTM, ANQGSEA. Trimming cost V 6 bases and J 5 bases, with 8 bases left between them. For the CDR3, the DNA is TGCAGCGTGTACAGCGACGAGCAGTACTTC. This encodes CSVYSDEQYF.

This clonotype was counted ten times or more. V is TRBV7-2 and J is TRBJ2-1, with 8 bases matching TRBD2. Per germline, CDR1 SGHTA and CDR2 FQGNSA. CDR3 length: 14 amino acids. The V gene end was trimmed by 3 bases and the J gene end by 2 bases; junction bases not matched to a gene: 0. In DNA form, the CDR3 reads TGTGCCAGCAGCTTCGGGGGGGCCTACAATGAGCAGTTCTTC. This sequence encodes CASSFGGAYNEQFF.

The chain uses TRBV6-6 and TRBJ2-7; D is uncertain. Germline CDR1 and CDR2: MNHNY and SVGAGI (reference sequence). The CDR3 is 16 amino acids. Trimming left V 2 bases short and J 0 bases short, with 14 bases between. CDR3 amino acids: CASSYALVSFSYEQYF. CDR3 nucleotide sequence: TGTGCCAGCAGTTACGCGCTGGTCAGCTTCTCCTACGAGCAGTACTTC.

The V gene is TRBV7-2, the J gene TRBJ2-5; D is uncertain. The CDR3 loop spans 14 amino acids. In germline, CDR1 is SGHTA, CDR2 FQGNSA. The V end was cut by 5 bases, the J end by 11 bases, with 21 bases between. The CDR3 region is CASSPRTGYNEQYF. CDR3 DNA: TGTGCCAGCAGCCCCCGGACCGGGTACAATGAGCAGTACTTC.

This clonotype was detected a few times. The chain has TRBV12-3 or TRBV12-4 and TRBJ1-2; 7 positions agree with TRBD1. With 5 bases clipped from V and 9 bases from J, the junction kept 9 bases outside the gene matches. The CDR3 totals 13 residues. CDR3 DNA sequence: TGTGCCAGCAGTACCTACAGGGGTCGACGCTACACCTTC. Translated, it gives CASSTYRGRRYTF.

Points on this clonotype: A read error may be the cause here, since a much bigger clone is one base away. The J gene is TRBJ2-5, the V gene TRBV11-2; weak D call: TRBD2 (7 bases). CDR3 length: 19 amino acids. The germline V gene has CDR1 SGHAT and CDR2 FQNNGV. The CDR3 coding sequence is TGTGCCAGCAGCTTAGCCCCTTTCTTGGGGCGGGGGCCCCAAGAGACCCGGTACTTC. Residues: CASSLAPFLGRGPQETRYF.